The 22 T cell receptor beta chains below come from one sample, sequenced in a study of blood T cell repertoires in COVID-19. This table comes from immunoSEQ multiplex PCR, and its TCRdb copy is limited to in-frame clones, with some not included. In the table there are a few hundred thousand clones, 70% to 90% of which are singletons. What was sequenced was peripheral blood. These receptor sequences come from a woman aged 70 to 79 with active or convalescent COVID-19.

This CDR3 is CASSLGLAGDEQYF. In DNA form, the CDR3 reads TGTGCCAGCAGCTTGGGGCTAGCGGGGGACGAGCAGTACTTC. V usage is TRBV7-9 and J usage is TRBJ2-7; 10 nucleotides align to TRBD2. V was pared by 3 bases and J by 5 bases, with 4 bases of the junction left unmatched. The germline CDR1 and CDR2 sequences are SEHNR and FQNEAQ (reference sequence). This CDR3 region has 14 residues.

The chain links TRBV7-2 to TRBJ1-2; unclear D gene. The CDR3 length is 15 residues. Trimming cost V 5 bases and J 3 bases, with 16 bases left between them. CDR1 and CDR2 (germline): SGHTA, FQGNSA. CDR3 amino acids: CASSPPGSVYYGYTF. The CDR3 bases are TGTGCCAGCAGCCCACCGGGATCGGTTTACTATGGCTACACCTTC. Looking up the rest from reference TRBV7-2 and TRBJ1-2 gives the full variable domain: GAGVSQSPSNKVTEKGKDVELRCDPISGHTALYWYRQSLGQGLEFLIYFQGNSAPDKSGLPSDRFSAERTGGSVSTLTIQRTQQEDSAVYLCASSPPGSVYYGYTFGSGTRLTVV.

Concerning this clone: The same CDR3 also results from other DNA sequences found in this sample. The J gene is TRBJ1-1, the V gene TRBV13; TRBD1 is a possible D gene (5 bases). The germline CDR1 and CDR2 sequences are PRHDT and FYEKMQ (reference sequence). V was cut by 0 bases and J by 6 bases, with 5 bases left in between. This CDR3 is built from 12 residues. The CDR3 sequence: CASSLGTAEAFF. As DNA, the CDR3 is TGTGCCAGCAGCTTAGGGACAGCTGAAGCTTTCTTT.

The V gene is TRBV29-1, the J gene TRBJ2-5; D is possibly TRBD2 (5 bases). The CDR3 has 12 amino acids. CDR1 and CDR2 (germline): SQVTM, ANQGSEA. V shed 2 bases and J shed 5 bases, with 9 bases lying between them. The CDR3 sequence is CSVEMGSETQYF. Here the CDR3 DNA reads TGCAGCGTTGAAATGGGGAGTGAGACCCAGTACTTC.

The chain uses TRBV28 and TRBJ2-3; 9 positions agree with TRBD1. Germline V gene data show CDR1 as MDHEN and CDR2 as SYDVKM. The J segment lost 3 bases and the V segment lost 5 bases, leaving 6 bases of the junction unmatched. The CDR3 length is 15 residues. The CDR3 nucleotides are TGTGCCAGCAGTGGACCGACAGGGGGTACAGATACGCAGTATTTT. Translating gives CASSGPTGGTDTQYF. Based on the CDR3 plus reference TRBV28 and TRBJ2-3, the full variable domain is DVKVTQSSRYLVKRTGEKVFLECVQDMDHENMFWYRQDPGLGLRLIYFSYDVKMKEKGDIPEGYSVSREKKERFSLILESASTNQTSMYLCASSGPTGGTDTQYFGPGTRLTVL.

The CDR3 sequence is CASSYGTLEAFF. Here the CDR3 DNA reads TGTGCCAGCAGCTACGGGACACTTGAAGCTTTCTTT. This chain joins TRBV5-6 and TRBJ1-1; D possibly corresponds to TRBD1 (6 bases). CDR1 and CDR2 from the germline V gene are SGHDT and YYEEEE. The CDR3 is 12 residues long. Trimming stripped 3 bases from V and 7 bases from J, with 10 bases between.

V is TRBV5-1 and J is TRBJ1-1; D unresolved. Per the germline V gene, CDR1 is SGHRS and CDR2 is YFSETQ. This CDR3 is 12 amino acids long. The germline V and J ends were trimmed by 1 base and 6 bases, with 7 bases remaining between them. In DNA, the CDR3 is TGCGCCAGCAGCTTGAACGAGGCTGAAGCTTTCTTT. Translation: CASSLNEAEAFF.

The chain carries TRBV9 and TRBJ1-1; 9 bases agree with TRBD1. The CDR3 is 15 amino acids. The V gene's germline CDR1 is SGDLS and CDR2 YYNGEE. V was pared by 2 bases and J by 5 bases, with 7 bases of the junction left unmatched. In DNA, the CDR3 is TGTGCCAGCAGCGTTACAGGGGGCGCGAGTACTGAAGCTTTCTTT. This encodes CASSVTGGASTEAFF. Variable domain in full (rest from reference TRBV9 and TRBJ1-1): DSGVTQTPKHLITATGQRVTLRCSPRSGDLSVYWYQQSLDQGLQFLIQYYNGEERAKGNILERFSAQQFPDLHSELNLSSLELGDSALYFCASSVTGGASTEAFFGQGTRLTVV.

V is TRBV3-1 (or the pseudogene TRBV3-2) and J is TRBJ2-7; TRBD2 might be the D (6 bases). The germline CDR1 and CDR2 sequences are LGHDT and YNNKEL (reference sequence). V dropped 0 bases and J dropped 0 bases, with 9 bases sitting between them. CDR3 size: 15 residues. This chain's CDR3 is CASSQEVTSSYEQYF. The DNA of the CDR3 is TGTGCCAGCAGCCAAGAGGTGACTAGCTCCTACGAGCAGTACTTC.

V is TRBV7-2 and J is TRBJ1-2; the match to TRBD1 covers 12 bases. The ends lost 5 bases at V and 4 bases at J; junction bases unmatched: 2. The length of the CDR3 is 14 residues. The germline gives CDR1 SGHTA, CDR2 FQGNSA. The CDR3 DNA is TGTGCCAGCAGCAAGGGACAGGGGGCCTATGGCTACACCTTC. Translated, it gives CASSKGQGAYGYTF.

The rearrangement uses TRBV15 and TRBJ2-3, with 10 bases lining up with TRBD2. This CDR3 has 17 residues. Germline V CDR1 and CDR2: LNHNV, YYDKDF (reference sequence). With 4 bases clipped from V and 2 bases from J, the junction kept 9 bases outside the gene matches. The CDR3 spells CATSTILAGGITDTQYF. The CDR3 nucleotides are TGTGCCACCAGCACTATTTTAGCGGGGGGCATCACAGATACGCAGTATTTT.

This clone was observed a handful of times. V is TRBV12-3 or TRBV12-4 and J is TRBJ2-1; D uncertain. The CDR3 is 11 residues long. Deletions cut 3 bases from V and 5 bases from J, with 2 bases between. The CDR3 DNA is TGTGCCAGCAGTTTCGACAATGAGCAGTTCTTC. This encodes CASSFDNEQFF.

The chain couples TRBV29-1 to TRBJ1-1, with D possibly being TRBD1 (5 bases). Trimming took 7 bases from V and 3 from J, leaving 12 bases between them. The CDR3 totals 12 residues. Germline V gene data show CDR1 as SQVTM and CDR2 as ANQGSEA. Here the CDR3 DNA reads TGCAGCGGATCTCAGGGTTACACTGAAGCTTTCTTT. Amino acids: CSGSQGYTEAFF.

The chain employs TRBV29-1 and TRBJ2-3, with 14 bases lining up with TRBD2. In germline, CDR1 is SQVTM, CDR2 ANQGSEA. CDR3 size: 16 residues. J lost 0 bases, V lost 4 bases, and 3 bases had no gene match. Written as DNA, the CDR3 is TGCAGCGTTGGTGGACTAGCGGGGGGTAGCACAGATACGCAGTATTTT. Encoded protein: CSVGGLAGGSTDTQYF.

The CDR3 region has the DNA TGCGCCAGCCGACAGGGGTTTAATGAAAAACTGTTTTTT. This sequence encodes CASRQGFNEKLFF. The V and J genes are TRBV4-3 and TRBJ1-4; 8 nucleotides match TRBD1. This CDR3 region has 13 residues. J lost 4 bases, V lost 8 bases, and 3 bases had no gene match. Germline V CDR1 and CDR2: LGHNA, YSLEER.

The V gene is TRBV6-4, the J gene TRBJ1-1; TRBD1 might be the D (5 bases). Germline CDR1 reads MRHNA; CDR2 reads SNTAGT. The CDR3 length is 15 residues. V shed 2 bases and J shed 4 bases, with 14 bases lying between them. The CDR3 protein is CASSDGGSGATEAFF. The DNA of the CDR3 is TGTGCCAGCAGTGACGGCGGCAGTGGGGCCACTGAAGCTTTCTTT.

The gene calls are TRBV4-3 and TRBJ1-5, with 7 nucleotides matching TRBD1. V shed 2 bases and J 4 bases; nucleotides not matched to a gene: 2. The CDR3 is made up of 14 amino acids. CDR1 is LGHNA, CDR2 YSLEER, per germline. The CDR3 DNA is TGCGCCAGCAGCCAACAGACAGGGAATCAGCCCCAGCATTTT. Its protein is CASSQQTGNQPQHF.

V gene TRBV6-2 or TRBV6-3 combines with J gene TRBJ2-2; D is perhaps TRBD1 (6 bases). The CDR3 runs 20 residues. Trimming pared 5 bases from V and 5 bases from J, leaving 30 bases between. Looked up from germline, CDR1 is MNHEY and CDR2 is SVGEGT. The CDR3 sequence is CASSPRDTGPRGMVTGELFF. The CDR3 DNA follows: TGTGCCAGCAGTCCCAGAGACACGGGGCCTAGGGGGATGGTAACCGGGGAGCTGTTTTTT.

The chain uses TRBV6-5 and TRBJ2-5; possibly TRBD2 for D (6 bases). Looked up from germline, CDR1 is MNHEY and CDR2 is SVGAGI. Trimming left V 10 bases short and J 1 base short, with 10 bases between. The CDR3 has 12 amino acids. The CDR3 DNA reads TGTGCCACACGGGAGCTCCAAGAGACCCAGTACTTC. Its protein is CATRELQETQYF.

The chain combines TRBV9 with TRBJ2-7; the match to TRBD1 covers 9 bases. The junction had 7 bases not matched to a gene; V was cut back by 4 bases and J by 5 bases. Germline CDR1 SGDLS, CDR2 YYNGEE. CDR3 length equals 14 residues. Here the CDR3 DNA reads TGTGCCAGCAGCCGCGAGGGGACAGGGAACGAGCAGTACTTC. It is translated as CASSREGTGNEQYF.

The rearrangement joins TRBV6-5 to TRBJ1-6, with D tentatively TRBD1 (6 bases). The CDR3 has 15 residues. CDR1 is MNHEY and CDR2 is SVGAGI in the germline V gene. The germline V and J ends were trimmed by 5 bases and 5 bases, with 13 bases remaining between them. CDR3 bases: TGTGCCAGCAGTCGAGGGACACCTGATAATTCACCCCTCCACTTT. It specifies CASSRGTPDNSPLHF.

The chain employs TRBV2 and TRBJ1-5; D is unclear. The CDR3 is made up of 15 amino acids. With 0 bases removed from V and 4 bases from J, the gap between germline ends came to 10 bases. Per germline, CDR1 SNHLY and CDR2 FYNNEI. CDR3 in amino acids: CASSEARTGNQPQHF. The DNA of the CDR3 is TGTGCCAGCAGTGAAGCCCGCACTGGTAATCAGCCCCAGCATTTT.